This TCR beta chain originates from a study of OX40 agonist ivuxolimab in advanced cancers. As regards this clone: Within the sample, other DNA sequences also encode this same CDR3.

Sequencing was performed with immunoSEQ multiplex PCR; in TCRdb, only in-frame clones are kept and a portion is missing. The sample lists tens of thousands of clones, around 90% occurring once. The germline V gene has CDR1 SGDLS and CDR2 YYNGEE. Trimming at V came to 0 bases and at J to 4 bases, leaving 4 bases not matched to a gene. The CDR3 consists of 14 residues. The sample in question was CD4+ or CD8+ T cells sorted from blood, obtained in a trial of the OX40 agonist ivuxolimab. The chain carries TRBV9 and TRBJ2-7, with 7 positions matching TRBD2. This TCR came from an adult with an advanced solid tumor such as melanoma, head and neck, liver or kidney cancer. The CDR3 is CASSVGGGPYEQYF. CDR3 DNA: TGTGCCAGCAGCGTAGGCGGGGGACCTTACGAGCAGTACTTC.